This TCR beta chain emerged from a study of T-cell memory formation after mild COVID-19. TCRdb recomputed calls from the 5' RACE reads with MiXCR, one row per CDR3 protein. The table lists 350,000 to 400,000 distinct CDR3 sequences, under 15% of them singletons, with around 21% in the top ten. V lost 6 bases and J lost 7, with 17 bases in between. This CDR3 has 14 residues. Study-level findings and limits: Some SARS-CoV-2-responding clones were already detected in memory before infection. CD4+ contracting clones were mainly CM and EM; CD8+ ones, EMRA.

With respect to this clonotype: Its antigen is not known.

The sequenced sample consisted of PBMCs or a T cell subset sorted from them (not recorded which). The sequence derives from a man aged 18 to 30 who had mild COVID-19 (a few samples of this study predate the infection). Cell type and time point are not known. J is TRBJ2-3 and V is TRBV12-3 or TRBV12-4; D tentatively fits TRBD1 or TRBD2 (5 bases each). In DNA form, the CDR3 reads TGTGCCAGCAGAACGGGGCGGTCGGGCTATACGCAGTATTTT. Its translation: CASRTGRSGYTQYF.